Listed below are T cell receptor beta chains from one sample, sequenced in a study of cytomegalovirus exposure and HLA in healthy donors. Libraries were prepared by immunoSEQ multiplex PCR; TCRdb keeps only in-frame clonotypes and omits some of them. The sample yields 150,000 to 200,000 clones, 84% seen once. The material sequenced was PBMCs. These receptor sequences come from a girl aged 2-10 years in good health and CMV-seropositive. CDR3s include the opening cysteine and the closing phenylalanine or tryptophan. D genes are given only for firm matches. Rows give clone size only sometimes, using once, few, many, or a class for an expanded clone.

CASSPFSGGQSPQHF | TGTGCCAGCTCACCATTTTCAGGGGGCCAGTCGCCCCAGCATTTT | TRBV18 | TRBD1 | few | TRBJ1-5
CASRTGGGTGELFF | TGTGCCAGCAGGACCGGGGGAGGCACCGGGGAGCTGTTTTTT | TRBV11-3 | NA | NA | TRBJ2-2
CASSSNSNYGYTF | TGTGCCAGCAGCTCGAACTCTAACTATGGCTACACCTTC | TRBV6-1 | NA | NA | TRBJ1-2
CAWIPGQAHGYTF | TGTGCCTGGATTCCGGGACAGGCACATGGCTACACCTTC | TRBV30 | TRBD1 | NA | TRBJ1-2
CASMAWTGGLPYGYTF | TGTGCCAGTATGGCTTGGACAGGGGGCCTTCCTTATGGCTACACCTTC | TRBV19 | TRBD1 | NA | TRBJ1-2
CASRPGARGEQYF | TGTGCCAGCAGGCCCGGGGCGCGGGGCGAGCAGTACTTC | TRBV5-6 | NA | NA | TRBJ2-7
CASGLVARDYGYTF | TGTGCTAGTGGTTTGGTAGCACGGGACTATGGCTACACCTTC | TRBV12-5 | NA | NA | TRBJ1-2
CASSPSLSSYNSPLHF | TGCGCCAGCAGCCCATCCCTAAGCTCCTATAATTCACCCCTCCACTTT | TRBV5-1 | NA | NA | TRBJ1-6
CASSLFTGGDTEAFF | TGTGCCAGCAGTTTATTTACGGGGGGTGACACTGAAGCTTTCTTT | TRBV27 | NA | NA | TRBJ1-1
CASVPGIKETQYF | TGTGCCAGCGTGCCGGGAATAAAAGAGACCCAGTACTTC | TRBV7-9 | NA | NA | TRBJ2-5
CASTSSVSSYEQYF | TGTGCCAGCACCTCTAGCGTGAGCTCCTACGAGCAGTACTTC | TRBV27 | NA | NA | TRBJ2-7
CASSQRTDNYGYTF | TGTGCCAGTAGTCAGCGGACGGATAACTATGGCTACACCTTC | TRBV19 | NA | NA | TRBJ1-2
CASSVGTGDTYEQYF | TGTGCCAGCAGTGTAGGGACAGGGGACACCTACGAGCAGTACTTC | TRBV6-1 | TRBD1 | NA | TRBJ2-7
CAWSVGGRAKYF | TGTGCCTGGAGTGTAGGCGGGAGGGCCAAGTACTTC | TRBV30 | TRBD2 | NA | TRBJ2-7
CASSLLAGTNFGDTQYF | TGCGCCAGCAGCCTACTAGCGGGGACCAACTTCGGAGATACGCAGTATTTT | TRBV4-1 | TRBD2 | NA | TRBJ2-3
CAWSPGRRNYGYTF | TGTGCCTGGAGTCCAGGCCGTAGGAACTATGGCTACACCTTC | TRBV30 | NA | NA | TRBJ1-2
CASSPRGREAGYEQYF | TGTGCCAGCAGTCCCCGCGGGCGGGAGGCAGGATACGAGCAGTACTTC | TRBV27 | TRBD2 | NA | TRBJ2-7
CAISAGTGPHSEAFF | TGTGCCATCAGTGCCGGGACAGGGCCCCACAGTGAAGCTTTCTTT | TRBV10-3 | TRBD1 | once | TRBJ1-1
CASSNEVRDYSEQYF | TGTGCCAGCAGTAATGAGGTCAGGGATTACTCCGAGCAGTACTTC | TRBV28 | NA | NA | TRBJ2-7
CASSLLTGVNTEAFF | TGTGCCAGCAGCTTATTAACAGGGGTGAACACTGAAGCTTTCTTT | TRBV5-4 | TRBD1 | NA | TRBJ1-1
CASSPRQTGAVLDTQYF | TGCGCCAGCAGCCCCCGCCAGACAGGGGCGGTTTTAGATACGCAGTATTTT | TRBV5-1 | TRBD1 | once | TRBJ2-3
CASSLTGPDWGELFF | TGTGCCAGCAGTTTAACAGGGCCCGATTGGGGGGAGCTGTTTTTT | TRBV27 | NA | NA | TRBJ2-2
CASRTAYKLANYGYTF | TGTGCCAGCCGGACAGCGTATAAATTAGCTAACTATGGCTACACCTTC | TRBV27 | NA | NA | TRBJ1-2
CASSLDPGNQPQHF | TGTGCCAGCAGCTTAGATCCAGGGAACCAGCCCCAGCATTTT | TRBV11-2 | NA | NA | TRBJ1-5
CASRLRGQHTEAFF | TGTGCCAGCAGGTTACGGGGACAGCACACTGAAGCTTTCTTT | TRBV5-6 | TRBD1 | few | TRBJ1-1
CASSDGTGHSHLAKNIQYF | TGTGCCAGCAGTGACGGGACAGGGCATTCCCACCTAGCCAAAAACATTCAGTACTTC | TRBV6-1 | TRBD1 | NA | TRBJ2-4
CASSPVAPAETQYF | TGCGCCAGCAGCCCCGTTGCGCCTGCGGAGACCCAGTACTTC | TRBV5-1 | NA | once | TRBJ2-5
CASRNRGGNTEAFF | TGTGCCAGTAGGAACAGGGGCGGGAACACTGAAGCTTTCTTT | TRBV19 | TRBD1 | NA | TRBJ1-1
CASSELAGVAGELFF | TGTGCCAGCAGTGAACTAGCGGGAGTCGCAGGGGAGCTGTTTTTT | TRBV6-1 | TRBD2 | NA | TRBJ2-2
CASSLTAGGSYNEQFF | TGTGCCAGCAGCTTGACAGCGGGAGGCTCCTACAATGAGCAGTTCTTC | TRBV11-2 | TRBD2 | NA | TRBJ2-1
CASSEFSGLAGQETQYF | TGCGCCAGCAGTGAGTTCTCCGGATTAGCGGGACAAGAGACCCAGTACTTC | TRBV10-2 | TRBD2 | NA | TRBJ2-5
CASSKQGLIDEAFF | TGTGCCAGCAGTAAACAGGGGCTTATTGATGAAGCTTTCTTT | TRBV2 | TRBD1 | NA | TRBJ1-1
CASSLLTPTGSEKLFF | TGTGCCAGCAGTCTTCTGACACCTACCGGGAGTGAAAAACTGTTTTTT | TRBV27 | NA | NA | TRBJ1-4
CASSDWTGTYSPLHF | TGTGCCAGCAGTGATTGGACAGGGACATATTCACCCCTCCACTTT | TRBV6-1 | TRBD1 | NA | TRBJ1-6
CASSQPRVSPYGYPF | TGCGCCAGCAGCCAACCCAGGGTCTCACCCTATGGCTACCCCTTC | TRBV4-1 | NA | NA | TRBJ1-2
CASSPLAGMISYNEQFF | TGTGCCAGCAGCCCCCTAGCGGGGATGATCTCCTACAATGAGCAGTTCTTC | TRBV11-3 | TRBD2 | once | TRBJ2-1
CASSTTAAEQYF | TGTGCCAGTAGTACGACCGCGGCCGAGCAGTACTTC | TRBV19 | NA | NA | TRBJ2-7
CASSVAGTSGAVDTGELFF | TGTGCCAGCAGCGTGGCCGGGACTAGCGGGGCGGTGGACACCGGGGAGCTGTTTTTT | TRBV9 | TRBD2 | NA | TRBJ2-2
CASSLSMENYGYTF | TGTGCCAGCAGTTTATCAATGGAGAACTATGGCTACACCTTC | TRBV27 | NA | NA | TRBJ1-2
CAIRVTETYEQYF | TGTGCCATCAGGGTTACAGAAACCTACGAGCAGTACTTC | TRBV10-3 | NA | NA | TRBJ2-7
CASSAQAMNTEAFF | TGTGCCAGCAGTGCCCAGGCTATGAACACTGAAGCTTTCTTT | TRBV2 | NA | few | TRBJ1-1
CASGLRTGGGYTF | TGTGCCAGCGGACTACGGACAGGGGGTGGCTACACCTTC | TRBV6-1 | TRBD1 | NA | TRBJ1-2
CASSLQAASAGEQYF | TGTGCCAGCAGCTTGCAGGCCGCGTCAGCTGGCGAGCAGTACTTC | TRBV5-4 | NA | NA | TRBJ2-7
CASSPAGLVPYEQYF | TGTGCCAGCAGCCCCGCGGGACTAGTCCCCTACGAGCAGTACTTC | TRBV7-8 | TRBD2 | few | TRBJ2-7
CASSLLPGLAEQYF | TGTGCCAGCAGTTTACTTCCGGGGTTAGCCGAGCAGTACTTC | TRBV28 | NA | NA | TRBJ2-7
CASSLNRGGQETQYF | TGTGCCAGCAGTCTTAACAGGGGTGGCCAAGAGACCCAGTACTTC | TRBV6-5 | TRBD1 | NA | TRBJ2-5
CASSPTLAHEQYF | TGTGCCAGCAGTCCCACCCTAGCCCACGAGCAGTACTTC | TRBV27 | NA | NA | TRBJ2-7
CASSLGQGVHEQFF | TGCGCCAGCAGTTTGGGACAGGGGGTCCATGAGCAGTTCTTC | TRBV10-2 | TRBD1 | NA | TRBJ2-1
CASSFFVGNTIYF | TGTGCCAGCAGTTTCTTCGTTGGAAACACCATATATTTT | TRBV28 | NA | NA | TRBJ1-3